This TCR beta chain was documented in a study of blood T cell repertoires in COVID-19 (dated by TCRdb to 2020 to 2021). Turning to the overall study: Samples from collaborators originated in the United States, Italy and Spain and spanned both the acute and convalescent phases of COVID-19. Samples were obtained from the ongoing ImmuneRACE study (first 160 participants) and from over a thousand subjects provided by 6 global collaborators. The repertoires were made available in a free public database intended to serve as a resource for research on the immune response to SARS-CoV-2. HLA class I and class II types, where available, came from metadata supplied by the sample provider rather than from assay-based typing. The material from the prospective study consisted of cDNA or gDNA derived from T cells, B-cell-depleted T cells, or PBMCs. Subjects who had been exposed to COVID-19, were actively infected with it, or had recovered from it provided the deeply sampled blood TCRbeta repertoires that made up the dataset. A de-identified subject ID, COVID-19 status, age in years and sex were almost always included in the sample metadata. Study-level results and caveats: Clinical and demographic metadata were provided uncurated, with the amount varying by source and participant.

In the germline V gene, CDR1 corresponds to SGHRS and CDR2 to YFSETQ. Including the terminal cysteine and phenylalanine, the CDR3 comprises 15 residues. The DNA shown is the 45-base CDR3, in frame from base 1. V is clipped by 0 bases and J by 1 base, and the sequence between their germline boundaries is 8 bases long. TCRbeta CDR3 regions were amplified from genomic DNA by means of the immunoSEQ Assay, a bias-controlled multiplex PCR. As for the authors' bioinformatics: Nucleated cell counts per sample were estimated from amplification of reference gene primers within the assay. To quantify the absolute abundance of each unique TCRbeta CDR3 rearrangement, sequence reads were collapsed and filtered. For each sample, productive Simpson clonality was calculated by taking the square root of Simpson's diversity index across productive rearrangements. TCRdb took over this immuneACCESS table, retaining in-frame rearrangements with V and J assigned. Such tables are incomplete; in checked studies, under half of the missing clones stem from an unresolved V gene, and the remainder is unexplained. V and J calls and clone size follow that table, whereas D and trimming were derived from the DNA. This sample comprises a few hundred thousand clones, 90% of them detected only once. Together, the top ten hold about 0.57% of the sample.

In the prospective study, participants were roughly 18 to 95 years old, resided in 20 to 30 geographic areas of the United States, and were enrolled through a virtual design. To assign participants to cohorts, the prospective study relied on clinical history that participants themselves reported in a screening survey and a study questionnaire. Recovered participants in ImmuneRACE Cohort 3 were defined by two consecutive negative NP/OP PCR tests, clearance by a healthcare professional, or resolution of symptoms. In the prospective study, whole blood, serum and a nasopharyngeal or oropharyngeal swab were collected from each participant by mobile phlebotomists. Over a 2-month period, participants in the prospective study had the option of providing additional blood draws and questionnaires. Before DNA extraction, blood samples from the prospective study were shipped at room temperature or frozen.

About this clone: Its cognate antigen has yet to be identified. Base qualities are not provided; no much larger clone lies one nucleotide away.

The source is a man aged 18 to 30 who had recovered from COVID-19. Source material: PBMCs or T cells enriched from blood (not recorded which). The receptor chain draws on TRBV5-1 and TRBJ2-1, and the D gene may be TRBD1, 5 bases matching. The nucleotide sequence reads TGCGCCAGCAGCTTGGCCCAGGGATCCTACAATGAGCAGTTCTTC. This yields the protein CASSLAQGSYNEQFF.